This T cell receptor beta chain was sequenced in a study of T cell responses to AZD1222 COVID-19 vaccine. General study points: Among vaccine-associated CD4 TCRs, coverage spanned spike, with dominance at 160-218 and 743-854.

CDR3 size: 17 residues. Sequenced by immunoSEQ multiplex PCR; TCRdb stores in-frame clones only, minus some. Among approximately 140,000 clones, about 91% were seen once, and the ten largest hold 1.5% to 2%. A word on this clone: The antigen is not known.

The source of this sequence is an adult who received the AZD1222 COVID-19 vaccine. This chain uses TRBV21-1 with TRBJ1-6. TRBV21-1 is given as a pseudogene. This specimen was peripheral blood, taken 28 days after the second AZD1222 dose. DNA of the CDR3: TGTGCCAGCAGCATGACGTGCGGGGTCATAATCACTTCACCCCTCCACTTT. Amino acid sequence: CASSMTCGVIITSPLHF.